This T cell receptor (beta chain) was sequenced in a study of spatial heterogeneity in lung cancer. Findings of the study overall: Expanded alpha and beta TCR counts within tumors tracked tumor mutation counts.

Time point defined: sample taken at primary tumor resection. Trimming removed 1 base from V and 0 bases from J, with 10 bases in between. This CDR3 has 16 residues. Germline loops: CDR1 MNHEY, CDR2 SVGAGI. By sample share, this clonotype is medium-sized. Its antigen is not identified. This beta chain came through as a stray read in a library set up for alpha chains, and its size says little. TCRdb recomputed calls from the 5' RACE reads with MiXCR, one row per CDR3 protein. The sample shows around 3,500 distinct CDR3 sequences, about 27% of them seen only once. Here the sequenced sample was lung tumor tissue, taken at surgery. V is TRBV6-5 and J is TRBJ1-5; D unresolved. The sequence came from a male donor with early-stage non-small cell lung cancer. The CDR3 DNA sequence: TGTGCCAGCAGTTACTTAGGGCACTATAGCAATCAGCCCCAGCATTTT. Translating it yields CASSYLGHYSNQPQHF.